This TCR beta chain was captured by sequencing in a study of technical replicates of blood from a handful of donors. Produced via immunoSEQ multiplex PCR; TCRdb's table is partial and in-frame only. The data contain about 56,000 clones, nearly 95% of them singletons. Germline CDR1 is LNHDA and CDR2 is SQIVND (reference sequence). This CDR3 has 15 residues. Trimming removed 8 bases from V and 2 bases from J; junction bases left unmatched: 9. The gene calls are TRBV19 and TRBJ2-1, with 7 bases that match TRBD1. The sequenced sample was PBMCs. This clonotype originated in a human donor in good health. Some clones in this sample may be carry-over from other donors' samples. The DNA for the CDR3 is TGTGCCAGTGGCGACAGGGCAAATACCTACAATGAGCAGTTCTTC. It specifies CASGDRANTYNEQFF.